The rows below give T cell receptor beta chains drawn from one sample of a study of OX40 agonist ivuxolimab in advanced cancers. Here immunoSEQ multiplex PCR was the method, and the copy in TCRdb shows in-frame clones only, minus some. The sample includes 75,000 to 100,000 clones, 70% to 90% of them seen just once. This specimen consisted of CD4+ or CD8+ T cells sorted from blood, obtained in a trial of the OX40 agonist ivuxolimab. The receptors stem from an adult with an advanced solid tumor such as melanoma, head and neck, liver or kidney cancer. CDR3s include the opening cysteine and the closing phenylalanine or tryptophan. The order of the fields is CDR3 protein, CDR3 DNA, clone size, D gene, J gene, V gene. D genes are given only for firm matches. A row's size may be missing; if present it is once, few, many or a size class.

CDR3aa: CASSFWSSYNSPLHF
CDR3nt: TGTGCCAGCAGCTTTTGGAGCTCCTATAATTCACCCCTCCACTTT
abundance: .
d_gene: .
j_gene: TRBJ1-6
v_gene: TRBV5-6

CDR3aa: CASSQGQREPLTTFF
CDR3nt: TGTGCCAGCTCACAGGGACAACGCGAACCTTTGACGACTTTCTTT
abundance: .
d_gene: .
j_gene: TRBJ1-1
v_gene: TRBV18

CDR3aa: CASRTGGVNTEAFF
CDR3nt: TGTGCCAGCCGTACTGGCGGGGTTAACACTGAAGCTTTCTTT
abundance: .
d_gene: .
j_gene: TRBJ1-1
v_gene: TRBV7-8

CDR3aa: CASSFLGQGYGNEQFF
CDR3nt: TGTGCCAGCAGCTTCTTGGGACAGGGGTATGGCAATGAGCAGTTCTTC
abundance: .
d_gene: TRBD1
j_gene: TRBJ2-1
v_gene: TRBV5-6

CDR3aa: CASSETRPGPGTYGYTF
CDR3nt: TGCGCCAGCAGTGAAACGCGTCCGGGACCGGGGACGTATGGCTACACCTTC
abundance: .
d_gene: .
j_gene: TRBJ1-2
v_gene: TRBV10-2

CDR3aa: CASSYSAGGNSPLHF
CDR3nt: TGTGCCAGCAGTTACTCGGCGGGGGGTAATTCACCCCTCCACTTT
abundance: few
d_gene: .
j_gene: TRBJ1-6
v_gene: TRBV6-6

CDR3aa: CATSRDQRKTDGYTF
CDR3nt: TGTGCCACCAGCAGAGATCAGAGGAAGACAGATGGCTACACCTTC
abundance: .
d_gene: .
j_gene: TRBJ1-2
v_gene: TRBV15

CDR3aa: CASSLLRGGMNQFF
CDR3nt: TGTGCCAGCAGTCTACTTCGTGGCGGCATGAATCAGTTCTTC
abundance: .
d_gene: .
j_gene: TRBJ2-1
v_gene: TRBV27

CDR3aa: CASSPPSDTQYF
CDR3nt: TGTGCCAGCAGCCCCCCTTCAGATACGCAGTATTTT
abundance: once
d_gene: .
j_gene: TRBJ2-3
v_gene: TRBV7-2

CDR3aa: CSVIGQEPRMSQYF
CDR3nt: TGCAGCGTGATAGGACAGGAGCCCAGAATGAGCCAGTACTTC
abundance: .
d_gene: TRBD1
j_gene: TRBJ2-5
v_gene: TRBV29-1

CDR3aa: CASTQGGDTEAFF
CDR3nt: TGCGCCAGCACCCAGGGTGGGGACACTGAAGCTTTCTTT
abundance: .
d_gene: .
j_gene: TRBJ1-1
v_gene: TRBV10-2

CDR3aa: CASGSAGTSGGGNEQFF
CDR3nt: TGTGCTAGTGGTTCCGCCGGGACTAGCGGGGGAGGCAATGAGCAGTTCTTC
abundance: .
d_gene: TRBD2
j_gene: TRBJ2-1
v_gene: TRBV12-5